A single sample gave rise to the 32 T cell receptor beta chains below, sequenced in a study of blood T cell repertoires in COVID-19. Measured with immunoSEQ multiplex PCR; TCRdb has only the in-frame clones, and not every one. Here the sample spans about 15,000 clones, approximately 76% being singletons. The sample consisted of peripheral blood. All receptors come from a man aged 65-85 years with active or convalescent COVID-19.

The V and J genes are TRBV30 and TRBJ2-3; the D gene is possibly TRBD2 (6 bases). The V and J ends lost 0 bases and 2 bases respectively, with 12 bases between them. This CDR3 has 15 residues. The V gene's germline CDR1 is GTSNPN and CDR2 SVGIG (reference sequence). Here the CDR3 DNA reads TGTGCCTGGAGTGTACAGTCGGGAGTCACAGATACGCAGTATTTT. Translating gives CAWSVQSGVTDTQYF.

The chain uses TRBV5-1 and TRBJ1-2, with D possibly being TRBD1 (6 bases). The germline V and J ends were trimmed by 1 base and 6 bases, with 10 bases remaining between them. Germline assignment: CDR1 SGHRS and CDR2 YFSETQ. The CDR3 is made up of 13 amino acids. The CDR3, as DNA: TGCGCCAGCAGCTTGTTTGAGGGGGATGGCTACACCTTC. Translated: CASSLFEGDGYTF.

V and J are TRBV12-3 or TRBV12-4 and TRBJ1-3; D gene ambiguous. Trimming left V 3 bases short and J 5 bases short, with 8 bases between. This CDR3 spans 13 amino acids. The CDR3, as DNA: TGTGCCAGCAGTTTTAACAGTAGAAACACCATATATTTT. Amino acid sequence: CASSFNSRNTIYF.

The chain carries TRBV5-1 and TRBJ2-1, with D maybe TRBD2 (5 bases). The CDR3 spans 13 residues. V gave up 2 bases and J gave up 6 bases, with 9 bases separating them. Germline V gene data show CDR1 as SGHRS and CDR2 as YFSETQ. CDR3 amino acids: CASSFLGGNEQFF. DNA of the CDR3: TGCGCCAGCAGCTTTCTAGGAGGCAATGAGCAGTTCTTC.

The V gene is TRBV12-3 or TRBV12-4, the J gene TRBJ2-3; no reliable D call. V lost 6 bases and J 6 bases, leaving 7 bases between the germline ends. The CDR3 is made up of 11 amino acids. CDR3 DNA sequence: TGTGCCAGCAGCCCCAGGGATACGCAGTATTTT. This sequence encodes CASSPRDTQYF.

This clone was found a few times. The CDR3: CASSLPSSYEQYF. For the CDR3, the DNA is TGTGCCAGCAGCTTGCCTAGCTCCTACGAGCAGTACTTC. The chain carries TRBV7-2 and TRBJ2-7; no reliable D call. The CDR3 is made up of 13 amino acids. The germline V gene encodes CDR1 SGHTA and CDR2 FQGNSA. V lost 3 bases and J lost 0, with 6 bases in between.

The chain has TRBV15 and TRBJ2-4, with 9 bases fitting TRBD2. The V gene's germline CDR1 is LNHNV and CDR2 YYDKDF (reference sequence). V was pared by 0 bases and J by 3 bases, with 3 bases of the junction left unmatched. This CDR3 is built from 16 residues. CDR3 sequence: CATSRDSGSVKNIQYF. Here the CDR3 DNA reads TGTGCCACCAGCAGAGATAGCGGGAGCGTCAAAAACATTCAGTACTTC.

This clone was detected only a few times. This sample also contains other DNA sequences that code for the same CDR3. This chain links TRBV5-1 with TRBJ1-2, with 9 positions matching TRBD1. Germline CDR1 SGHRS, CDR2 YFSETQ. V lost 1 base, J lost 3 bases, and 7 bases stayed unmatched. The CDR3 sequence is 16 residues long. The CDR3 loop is CASSLSPGQGDYGYTF. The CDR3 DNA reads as TGCGCCAGCAGCTTGTCGCCGGGACAGGGTGACTATGGCTACACCTTC. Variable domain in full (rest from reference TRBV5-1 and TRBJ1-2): KAGVTQTPRYLIKTRGQQVTLSCSPISGHRSVSWYQQTPGQGLQFLFEYFSETQRNKGNFPGRFSGRQFSNSRSEMNVSTLELGDSALYLCASSLSPGQGDYGYTFGSGTRLTVV.

CDR3 region: CASSLSSGGYHEQYF. CDR3 in DNA: TGTGCCAGCAGTTTATCTAGCGGGGGGTACCACGAGCAGTACTTC. J is TRBJ2-7 and V is TRBV28; 11 nucleotides align to TRBD2. The CDR3 length is 15 residues. Germline values: CDR1 MDHEN, CDR2 SYDVKM. V lost 1 base and J lost 5; bases outside the gene matches: 4.

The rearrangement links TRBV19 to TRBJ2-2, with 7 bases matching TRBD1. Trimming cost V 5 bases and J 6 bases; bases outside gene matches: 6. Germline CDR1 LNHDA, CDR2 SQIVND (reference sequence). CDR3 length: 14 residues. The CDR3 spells CASSSHRGPGELFF. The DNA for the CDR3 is TGTGCCAGTAGTTCCCACAGGGGCCCCGGGGAGCTGTTTTTT.

In DNA, the CDR3 is TGTGCCAGCAGTTTATCATTTGGCCCGGGACTAGCGGCATCCTACGAGCAGTACTTC. Its protein product is CASSLSFGPGLAASYEQYF. This chain links TRBV27 with TRBJ2-7, with TRBD2 matching over 11 bases. Germline loops: CDR1 MNHEY, CDR2 SMNVEV (reference sequence). After removal of 0 bases from V and 1 base from J, the junction contained 11 bases not matched to a gene. The CDR3 covers 19 residues.

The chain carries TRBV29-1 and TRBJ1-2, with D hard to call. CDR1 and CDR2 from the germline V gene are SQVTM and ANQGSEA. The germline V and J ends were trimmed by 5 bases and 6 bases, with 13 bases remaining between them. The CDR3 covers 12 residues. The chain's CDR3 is CSVQTWEHGYTF. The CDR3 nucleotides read TGCAGCGTTCAAACATGGGAGCATGGCTACACCTTC. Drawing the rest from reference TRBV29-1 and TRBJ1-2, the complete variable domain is SAVISQKPSRDICQRGTSLTIQCQVDSQVTMMFWYRQQPGQSLTLIATANQGSEATYESGFVIDKFPISRPNLTFSTLTVSNMSPEDSSIYLCSVQTWEHGYTFGSGTRLTVV.

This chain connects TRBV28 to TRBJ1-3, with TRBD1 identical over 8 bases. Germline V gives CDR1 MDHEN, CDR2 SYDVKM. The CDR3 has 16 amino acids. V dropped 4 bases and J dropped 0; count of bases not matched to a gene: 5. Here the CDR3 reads CASSSGGLLSGNTIYF. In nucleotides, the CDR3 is TGTGCCAGCAGTTCAGGGGGCTTACTCTCTGGAAACACCATATATTTT.

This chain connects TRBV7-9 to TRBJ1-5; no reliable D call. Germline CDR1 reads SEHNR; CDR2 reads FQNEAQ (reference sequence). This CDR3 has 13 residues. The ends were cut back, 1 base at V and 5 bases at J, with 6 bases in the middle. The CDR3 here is CASSLGRDQPQHF. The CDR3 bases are TGTGCCAGCAGCTTAGGCCGGGATCAGCCCCAGCATTTT.

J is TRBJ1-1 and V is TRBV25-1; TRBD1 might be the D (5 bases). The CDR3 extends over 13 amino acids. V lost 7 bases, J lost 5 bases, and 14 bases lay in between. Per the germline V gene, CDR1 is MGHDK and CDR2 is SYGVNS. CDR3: CASKRGGQTEAFF. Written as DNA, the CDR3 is TGTGCCAGCAAGCGGGGGGGTCAGACTGAAGCTTTCTTT.

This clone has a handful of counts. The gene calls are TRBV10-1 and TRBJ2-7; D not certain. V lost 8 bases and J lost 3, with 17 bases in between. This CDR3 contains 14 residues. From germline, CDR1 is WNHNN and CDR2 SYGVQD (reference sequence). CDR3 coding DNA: TGCGCCAGCTCAAGTAGCAAGTCCAACTACGAGCAGTACTTC. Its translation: CASSSSKSNYEQYF.

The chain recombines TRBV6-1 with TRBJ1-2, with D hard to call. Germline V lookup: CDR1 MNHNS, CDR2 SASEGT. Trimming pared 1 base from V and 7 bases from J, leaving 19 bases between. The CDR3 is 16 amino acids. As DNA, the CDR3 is TGTGCCAGCAGTGAAGGGTTCGTGCCGGGGAGGGTTGGCTACACCTTC. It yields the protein CASSEGFVPGRVGYTF.

CDR3 in amino acids: CASRVGQGTYEQYF. The CDR3 bases are TGCGCCAGCAGGGTCGGACAGGGAACCTACGAGCAGTACTTC. The rearrangement joins TRBV10-2 to TRBJ2-7; TRBD1 matches at 8 bases. Germline CDR1 is WSHSY and CDR2 is SAAADI. Unmatched junction bases numbered 6, after V lost 6 bases and J lost 2 bases. There are 14 residues in the CDR3.

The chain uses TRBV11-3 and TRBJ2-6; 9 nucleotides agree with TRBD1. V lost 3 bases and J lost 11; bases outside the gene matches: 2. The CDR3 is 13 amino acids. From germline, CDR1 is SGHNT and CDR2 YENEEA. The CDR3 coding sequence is TGTGCCAGCAGCTTGACAGGGGGGGACGTCCTGACTTTC. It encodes CASSLTGGDVLTF.

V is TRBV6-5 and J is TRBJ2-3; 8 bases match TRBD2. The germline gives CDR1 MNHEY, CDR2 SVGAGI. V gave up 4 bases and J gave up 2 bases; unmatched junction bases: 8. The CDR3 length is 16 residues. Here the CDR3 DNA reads TGTGCCAGCAGTTTAGCGGGGATAGGGAACACAGATACGCAGTATTTT. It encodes CASSLAGIGNTDTQYF.

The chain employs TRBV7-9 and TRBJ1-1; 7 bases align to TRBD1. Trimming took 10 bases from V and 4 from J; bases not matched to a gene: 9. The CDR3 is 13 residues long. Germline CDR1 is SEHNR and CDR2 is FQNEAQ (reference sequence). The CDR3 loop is CATKHAGGTEAFF. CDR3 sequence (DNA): TGTGCCACCAAGCATGCAGGGGGCACTGAAGCTTTCTTT.

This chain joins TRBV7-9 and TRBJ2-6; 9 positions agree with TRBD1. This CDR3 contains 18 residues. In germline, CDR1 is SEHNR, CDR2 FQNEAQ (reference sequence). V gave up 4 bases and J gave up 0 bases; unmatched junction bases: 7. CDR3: CASSSLGTGYSGANVLTF. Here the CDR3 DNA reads TGTGCCAGCAGCTCCCTCGGGACAGGGTACTCTGGGGCCAACGTCCTGACTTTC.

DNA for the CDR3: TGTGCCAGCAGCCTTACGCCTCGGGGCACTGAAGCTTTCTTT. Its protein product is CASSLTPRGTEAFF. The chain has TRBV7-8 and TRBJ1-1; D ambiguous. Germline CDR1 SGHVS, CDR2 FQNEAQ. The CDR3 extends over 14 amino acids. V dropped 5 bases and J dropped 4 bases, with 14 bases sitting between them.

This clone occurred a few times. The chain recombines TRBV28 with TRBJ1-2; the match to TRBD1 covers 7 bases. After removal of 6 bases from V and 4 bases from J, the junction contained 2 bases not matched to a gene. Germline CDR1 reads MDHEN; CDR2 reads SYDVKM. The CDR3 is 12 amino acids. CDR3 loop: CASRPGGYGYTF. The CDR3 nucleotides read TGTGCCAGCAGGCCAGGGGGCTATGGCTACACCTTC.

This CDR3 reads CASSPRRNTEAFF. The CDR3 DNA is TGTGCCAGCAGTCCGAGGAGGAACACTGAAGCTTTCTTT. The chain joins TRBV6-6 to TRBJ1-1; D remains unclear. The V end lost 5 bases, the J end lost 1 base, and 8 bases lay between the germline ends. The CDR3 spans 13 residues. CDR1 MNHNY and CDR2 SVGAGI come from the germline V gene (reference sequence).

CDR3 residues: CASTDSNTEAFF. The CDR3 DNA sequence: TGTGCCAGCACGGACAGCAACACTGAAGCTTTCTTT. The V gene is TRBV2, the J gene TRBJ1-1; TRBD1 might be the D (6 bases). The V gene lost 7 bases and the J gene lost 2 bases, with 8 bases spanning the gap. This CDR3 comprises 12 residues. Germline CDR1 reads SNHLY; CDR2 reads FYNNEI.

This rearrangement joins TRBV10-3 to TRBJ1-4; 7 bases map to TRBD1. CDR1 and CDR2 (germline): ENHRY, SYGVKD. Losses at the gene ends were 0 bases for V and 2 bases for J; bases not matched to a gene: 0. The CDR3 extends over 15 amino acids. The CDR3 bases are TGTGCCATCAGTGAGTCGACAGGGACTAATGAAAAACTGTTTTTT. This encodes CAISESTGTNEKLFF.

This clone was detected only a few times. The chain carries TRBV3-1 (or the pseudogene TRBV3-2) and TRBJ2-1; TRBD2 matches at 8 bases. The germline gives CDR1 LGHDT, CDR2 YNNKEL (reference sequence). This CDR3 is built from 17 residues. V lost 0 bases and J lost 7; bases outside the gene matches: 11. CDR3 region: CASSQDRSGGLRNEQFF. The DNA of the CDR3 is TGTGCCAGCAGCCAAGACAGGAGCGGGGGCCTTAGGAATGAGCAGTTCTTC.

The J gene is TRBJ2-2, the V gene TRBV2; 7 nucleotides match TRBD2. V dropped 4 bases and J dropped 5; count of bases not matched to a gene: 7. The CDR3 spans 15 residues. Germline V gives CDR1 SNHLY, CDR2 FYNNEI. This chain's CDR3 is CASSGAASGTGELFF. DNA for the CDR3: TGTGCCAGCAGTGGGGCGGCTAGCGGAACCGGGGAGCTGTTTTTT.

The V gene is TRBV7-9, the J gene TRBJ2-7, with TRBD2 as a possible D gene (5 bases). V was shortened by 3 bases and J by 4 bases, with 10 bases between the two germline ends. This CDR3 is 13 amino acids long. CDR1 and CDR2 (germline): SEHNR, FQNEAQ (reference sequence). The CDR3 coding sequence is TGTGCCAGCAGCTTTCCCCCGGGATACGAGCAGTACTTC. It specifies CASSFPPGYEQYF.

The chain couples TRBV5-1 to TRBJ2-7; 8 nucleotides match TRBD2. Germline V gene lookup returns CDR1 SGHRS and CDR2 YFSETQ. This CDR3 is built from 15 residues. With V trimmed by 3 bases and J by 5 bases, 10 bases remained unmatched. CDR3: CASSSGAGGEDEQYF. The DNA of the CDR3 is TGCGCCAGCAGCTCCGGGGCGGGGGGAGAAGACGAGCAGTACTTC.

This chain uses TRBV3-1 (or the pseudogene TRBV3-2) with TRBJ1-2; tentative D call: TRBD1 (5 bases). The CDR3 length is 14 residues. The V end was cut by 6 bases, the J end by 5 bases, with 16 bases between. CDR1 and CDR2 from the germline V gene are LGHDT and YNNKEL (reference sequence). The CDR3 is CASSPWGETYGYTF. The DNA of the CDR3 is TGTGCCAGCAGTCCTTGGGGGGAAACTTATGGCTACACCTTC.